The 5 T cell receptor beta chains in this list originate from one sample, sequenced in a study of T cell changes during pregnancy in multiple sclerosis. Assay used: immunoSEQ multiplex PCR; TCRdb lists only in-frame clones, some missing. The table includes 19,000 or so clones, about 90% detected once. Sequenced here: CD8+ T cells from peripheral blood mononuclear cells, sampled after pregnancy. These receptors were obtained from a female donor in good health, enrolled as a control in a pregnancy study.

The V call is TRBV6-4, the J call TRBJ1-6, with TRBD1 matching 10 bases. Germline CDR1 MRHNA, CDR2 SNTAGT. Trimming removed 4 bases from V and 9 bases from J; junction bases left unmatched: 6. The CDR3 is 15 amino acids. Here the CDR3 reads CASSVGTGEGSPLHF. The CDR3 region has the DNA TGTGCCAGCAGTGTCGGGACAGGGGAAGGTTCACCCCTCCACTTT.

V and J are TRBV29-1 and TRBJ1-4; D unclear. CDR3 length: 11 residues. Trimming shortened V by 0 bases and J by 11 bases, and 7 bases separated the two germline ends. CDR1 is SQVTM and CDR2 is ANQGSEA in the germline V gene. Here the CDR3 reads CSVEDSRKLFF. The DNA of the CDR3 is TGCAGCGTTGAAGATTCCAGGAAACTGTTTTTT.

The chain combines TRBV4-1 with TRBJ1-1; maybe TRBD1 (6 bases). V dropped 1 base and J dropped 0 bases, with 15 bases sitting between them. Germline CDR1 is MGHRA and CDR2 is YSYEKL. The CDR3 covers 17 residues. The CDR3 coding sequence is TGCGCCAGCAGCCAAGCCGGCGTGGGACACCTGAACACTGAAGCTTTCTTT. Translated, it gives CASSQAGVGHLNTEAFF.

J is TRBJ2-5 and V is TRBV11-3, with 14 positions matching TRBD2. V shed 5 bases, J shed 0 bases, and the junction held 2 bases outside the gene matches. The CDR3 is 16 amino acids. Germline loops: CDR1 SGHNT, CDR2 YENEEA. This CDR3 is CASSPGLAGDQETQYF. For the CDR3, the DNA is TGTGCCAGCAGCCCGGGACTAGCGGGGGACCAAGAGACCCAGTACTTC.

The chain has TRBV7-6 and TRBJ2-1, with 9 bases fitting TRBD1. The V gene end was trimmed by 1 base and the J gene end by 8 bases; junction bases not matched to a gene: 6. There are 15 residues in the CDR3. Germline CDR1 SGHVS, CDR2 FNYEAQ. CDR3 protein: CASSLVTGGRYEQFF. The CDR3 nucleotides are TGTGCCAGCAGCTTAGTAACAGGGGGCAGGTATGAGCAGTTCTTC.